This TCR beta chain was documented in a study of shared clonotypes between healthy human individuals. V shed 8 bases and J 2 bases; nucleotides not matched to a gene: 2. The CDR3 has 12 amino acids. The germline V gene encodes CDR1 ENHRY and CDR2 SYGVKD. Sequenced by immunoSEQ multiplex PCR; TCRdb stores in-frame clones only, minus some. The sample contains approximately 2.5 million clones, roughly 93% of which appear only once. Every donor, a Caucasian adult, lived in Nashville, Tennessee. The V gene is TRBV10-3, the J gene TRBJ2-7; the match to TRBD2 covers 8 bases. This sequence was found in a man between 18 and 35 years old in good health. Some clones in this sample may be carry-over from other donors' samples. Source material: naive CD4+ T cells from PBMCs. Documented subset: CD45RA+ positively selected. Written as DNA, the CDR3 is TGTGCCATCGCTAGCGGGCCCTACGAGCAGTACTTC. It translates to CAIASGPYEQYF.